The entry below gives a single T cell receptor (beta chain) sequence along with its context. Its target is not known. This sample is part of a study of regulatory T cells in long-lasting Graves disease. As for time point: persistent/refractory GD, antithyroid drugs over 5 years with positive TRAb. Scientists built the TCR library using RNA that was extracted from PBMCs. Germline CDR1 and CDR2: LGHNA and YNFKEQ. The CDR3 is 12 amino acids. Trimming stripped 5 bases from V and 6 bases from J, with 10 bases between. The study, taken as a whole, reports: Researchers examined only peripheral blood and not thyroid tissue.

Library construction for TCR beta used iRepertoire HTBI primers and Arm-PCR of CDR3 regions. TCRdb re-derived calls from the multiplex PCR reads in MiXCR, one entry per CDR3 protein. The sample lists a few hundred thousand distinct CDR3 sequences, roughly a quarter occurring once. Specimen: peripheral blood mononuclear cells (PBMCs), collected when the disease was refractory, from a patient treated with antithyroid drugs. The receptor was derived from a female donor with Graves disease. This chain uses TRBV4-2 with TRBJ1-2; D gene ambiguous. The CDR3 loop reads CASSSDGDGYTF. For the CDR3, the DNA is TGTGCCAGCAGCTCGGACGGAGATGGCTACACCTTC.